The present T cell receptor (beta chain) was sequenced within a study of blood T cells in healthy people across ages. Study conclusions and caveats: TCR beta diversity per million T cells fell roughly linearly with age.

Regarding this clonotype: Its antigen is not known. A read error is possible here, since a much larger clone lies one base away.

CDR1 SEHNR and CDR2 FQNEAQ come from the germline V gene (reference sequence). The CDR3 is 14 residues long. Roughly 10 milliliters of peripheral blood were drawn from each donor. A second PCR of about 7 to 11 cycles used a sample-barcoded 5' primer and a J-beta primer mix. TCRdb passed the 5' RACE reads through MiXCR, listing each CDR3 protein once. Among about 930,000 distinct CDR3 sequences listed, about 29% were seen once. The same sample was also studied in work on T cells of mothers and their children.

This TCR was sampled from a woman aged 40 to 55 in good health. The chain links TRBV7-9 to TRBJ1-4; TRBD1 might be the D (6 bases). Sequencing used blood. The CDR3 DNA reads as TGTGCCAGCAGCTCAGGGGCTTCCAATGAAAAACGGTTTTTT. Translating gives CASSSGASNEKRFF.